The clone carrying this T cell receptor (beta chain) was counted many times. Its antigen is not known. The CDR3 loop spans 15 amino acids. Per germline, CDR1 SGDLS and CDR2 YYNGEE. V was pared by 2 bases and J by 5 bases, with 13 bases between. The entry originates in a study of response to subunit inactivated influenza vaccine. Whole-study results and caveats: The authors suggested that every seasonal influenza vaccination recruits few new T cells.

One entry per CDR3 protein results from TCRdb running MiXCR on the RT-PCR reads. Altogether roughly 650,000 distinct CDR3 sequences are present, more than 15% being singletons, with the ten largest covering around a tenth. This clonotype was sampled from a man in his fifties or sixties who received an inactivated influenza vaccine. The J gene is TRBJ2-2, the V gene TRBV9; possibly TRBD1 or TRBD2 for D (6 bases each). The source material was PBMCs from blood, sampled 11 to 12 days after vaccination. CDR3 DNA: TGTGCCAGCAGCGTTTCCCCGGGGGCGACCGGGGAGCTGTTTTTT. Encoded protein: CASSVSPGATGELFF.